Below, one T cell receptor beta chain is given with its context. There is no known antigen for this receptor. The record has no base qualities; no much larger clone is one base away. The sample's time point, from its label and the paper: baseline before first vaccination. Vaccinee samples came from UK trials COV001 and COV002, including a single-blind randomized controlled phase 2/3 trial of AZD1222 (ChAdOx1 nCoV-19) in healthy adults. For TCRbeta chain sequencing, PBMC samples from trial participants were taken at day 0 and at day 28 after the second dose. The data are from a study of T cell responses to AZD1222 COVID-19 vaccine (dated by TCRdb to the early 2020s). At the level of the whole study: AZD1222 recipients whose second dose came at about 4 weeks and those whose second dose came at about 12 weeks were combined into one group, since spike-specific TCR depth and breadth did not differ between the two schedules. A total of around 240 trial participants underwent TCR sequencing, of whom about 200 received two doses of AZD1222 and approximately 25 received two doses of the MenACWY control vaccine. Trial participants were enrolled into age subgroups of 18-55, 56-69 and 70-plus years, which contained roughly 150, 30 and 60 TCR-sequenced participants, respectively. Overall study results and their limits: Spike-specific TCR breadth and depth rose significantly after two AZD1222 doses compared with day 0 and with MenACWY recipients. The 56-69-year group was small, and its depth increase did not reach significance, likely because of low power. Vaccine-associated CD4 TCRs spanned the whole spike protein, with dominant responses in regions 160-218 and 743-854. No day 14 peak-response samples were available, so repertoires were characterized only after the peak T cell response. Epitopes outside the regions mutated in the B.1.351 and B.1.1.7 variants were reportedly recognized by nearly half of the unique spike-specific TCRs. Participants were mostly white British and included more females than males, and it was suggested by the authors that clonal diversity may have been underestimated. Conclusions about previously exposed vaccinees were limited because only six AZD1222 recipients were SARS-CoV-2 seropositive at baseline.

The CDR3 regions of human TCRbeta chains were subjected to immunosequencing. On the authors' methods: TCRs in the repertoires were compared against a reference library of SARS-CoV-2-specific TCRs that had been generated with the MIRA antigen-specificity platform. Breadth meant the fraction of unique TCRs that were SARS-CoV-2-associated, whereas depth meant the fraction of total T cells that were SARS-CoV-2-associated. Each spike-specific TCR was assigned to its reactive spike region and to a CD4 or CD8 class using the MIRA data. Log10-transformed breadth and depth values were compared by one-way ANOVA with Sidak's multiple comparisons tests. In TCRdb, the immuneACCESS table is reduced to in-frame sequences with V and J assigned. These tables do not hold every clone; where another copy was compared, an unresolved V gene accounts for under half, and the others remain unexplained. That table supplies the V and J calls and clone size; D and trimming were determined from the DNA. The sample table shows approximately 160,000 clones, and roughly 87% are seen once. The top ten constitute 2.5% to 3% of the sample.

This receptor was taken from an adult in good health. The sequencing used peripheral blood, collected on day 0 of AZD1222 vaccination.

Read as DNA, the sequence is TGTGCCAGCAGCCATTGGACAGGGACGGCCGGGGAGCTGTTTTTT. It is translated as CASSHWTGTAGELFF. The receptor chain draws on TRBV3-1 (or the pseudogene TRBV3-2) and TRBJ2-2; 8 central bases correspond to TRBD1. The CDR3 measures 15 amino acids from cysteine to phenylalanine. Left in the record is the CDR3 DNA by itself, 45 bases read in frame from the first base. CDR1 LGHDT and CDR2 YNNKEL are derived from the germline V gene (reference sequence). For this chain, trimming is 3 bases at the V end and 6 bases at the J end, and the number of junction bases without a gene match is 6.